This TCR beta chain emerged from a study of cytomegalovirus exposure and HLA in healthy donors. Study-wide points: The study reported that TCR beta sequences accurately predicted HLA-A and HLA-B alleles in most subjects. Using the classifier, cytomegalovirus status was reportedly diagnosed with high specificity and sensitivity. TCR association rates varied by HLA locus in a later analysis, with DRB1 highest and HLA-C lowest.

As concerns this clone: Its target is unknown.

The primer mix had 60 Vbeta and 13 Jbeta primers. The assay was immunoSEQ multiplex PCR, and TCRdb's table has in-frame clones only and misses some. Of under 200,000 clones listed, 84% are singletons. This CDR3 has 16 residues. CDR1 MNHNS and CDR2 SASEGT come from the germline V gene. The germline V and J ends were trimmed by 6 bases and 0 bases, with 14 bases remaining between them. The V gene is TRBV6-1, the J gene TRBJ1-4, with no clear D. Sequenced sample: PBMCs. The clonotype was recovered from a man younger than 45 in good health and CMV-seronegative. The CDR3 sequence: CASREPAGATNEKLFF. CDR3 nucleotide sequence: TGTGCCAGCAGGGAACCCGCGGGAGCAACTAATGAAAAACTGTTTTTT.